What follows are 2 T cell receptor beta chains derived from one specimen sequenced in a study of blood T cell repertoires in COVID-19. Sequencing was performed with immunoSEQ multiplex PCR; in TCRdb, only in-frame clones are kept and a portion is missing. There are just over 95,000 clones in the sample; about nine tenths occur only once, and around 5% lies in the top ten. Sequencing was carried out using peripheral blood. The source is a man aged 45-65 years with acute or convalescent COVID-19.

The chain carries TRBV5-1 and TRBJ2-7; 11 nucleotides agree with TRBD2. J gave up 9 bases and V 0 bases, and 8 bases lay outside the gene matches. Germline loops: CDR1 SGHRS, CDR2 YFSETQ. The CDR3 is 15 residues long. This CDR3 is CASSLVASGRLVQYF. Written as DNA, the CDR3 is TGCGCCAGCAGCTTGGTGGCTAGCGGGAGGTTGGTGCAGTACTTC.

CDR3 amino acids: CASSTSGILNEKLFF. CDR3 nucleotides: TGTGCCAGTAGTACTTCCGGGATACTAAATGAAAAACTGTTTTTT. The chain recombines TRBV19 with TRBJ1-4, with D uncertain. V lost 4 bases and J 5 bases, leaving 14 bases between the germline ends. CDR3 size: 15 residues. The V gene's germline CDR1 is LNHDA and CDR2 SQIVND (reference sequence).